This T cell receptor (beta chain) was captured in a study of CD8 T cells in ankylosing spondylitis. Study conclusions and caveats: Seemingly characteristic of ankylosing spondylitis blood was a TCR beta motif consisting of about 8 highly homologous variants. Significant enrichment of disease-linked clones was reportedly seen in matched ankylosing spondylitis synovial fluid.

TCRdb redid the calling of the 5' RACE reads with MiXCR, one entry per CDR3 protein. The sample consists of 200,000 to 250,000 distinct CDR3 sequences, about 16% of them appearing once. Concerning this clonotype: Its antigen remains unknown.

This CDR3 has 17 amino acids. V gave up 5 bases and J gave up 3 bases, with 19 bases separating them. The sequence was collected from a male donor with ankylosing spondylitis. J is TRBJ2-2 and V is TRBV12-3 or TRBV12-4; a possible D gene is TRBD1 (6 bases). The sequencing input was blood, either unsorted or a sorted T cell fraction (not recorded which). The CDR3 spells CASSLDLDRFYTGELFF. The CDR3 bases are TGTGCCAGCAGTCTAGACCTGGACAGATTCTACACCGGGGAGCTGTTTTTT.